The rows below give T cell receptor beta chains drawn from one sample of a study of blood T cell repertoires in COVID-19. The method was immunoSEQ multiplex PCR; TCRdb's version includes in-frame clones alone and lacks a portion of them. The top ten clones hold around 1.6% of a sample with approximately 300,000 clones, around 88% of them seen once. The sequenced sample consisted of peripheral blood. These receptors were obtained from a woman aged 45-59 years with acute or convalescent COVID-19. The CDR3 runs from the conserved cysteine through the conserved F or W. A D gene is named only where the DNA matches it firmly. Clone size is stated in some rows and not others, as once, few, many or a class when expanded.

size	D	V	J	CDR3	DNA
.	TRBD1	TRBV2	TRBJ1-4	CASRGDSLEEKLFF	TGTGCCAGCAGAGGGGACAGTTTAGAGGAAAAACTGTTTTTT
.	.	TRBV7-9	TRBJ2-2	CASSFQQSVVSGELFF	TGTGCCAGCAGCTTCCAACAAAGCGTGGTCTCCGGGGAGCTGTTTTTT
.	.	TRBV7-5	TRBJ2-1	CARSFRGRGNEQFF	TGTGCCAGAAGCTTCCGGGGGAGGGGGAATGAGCAGTTCTTC
.	TRBD2	TRBV5-3	TRBJ2-3	CARSLVAGGPGSTDTQYF	TGTGCCAGAAGCTTGGTAGCGGGAGGGCCTGGAAGCACAGATACGCAGTATTTT
.	.	TRBV21-1	TRBJ2-1	CASSKAGGLAGDHEQFF	TGTGCCAGCAGCAAAGCGGGGGGACTAGCGGGAGATCATGAGCAGTTCTTC
.	TRBD1	TRBV24-1	TRBJ2-5	CATSDLGQGARETQYF	TGTGCCACCAGTGATTTGGGTCAGGGGGCAAGGGAGACCCAGTACTTC
.	TRBD1	TRBV2	TRBJ1-5	CASTRDRGLNQPQHF	TGTGCCAGCACCCGGGACAGGGGCTTAAATCAGCCCCAGCATTTT
.	.	TRBV3-1/TRBV3-2	TRBJ2-3	CASTGGDSSYFTDTQYF	TGTGCCAGTACAGGGGGGGACTCGTCTTATTTCACAGATACGCAGTATTTT
.	.	TRBV19	TRBJ1-2	CASSIRVFNYGYTF	TGTGCCAGTAGTATCAGGGTTTTTAACTATGGCTACACCTTC
.	TRBD1	TRBV2	TRBJ1-2	CASHRGYGYTF	TGTGCCAGCCACAGGGGCTATGGCTACACCTTC
.	TRBD2	TRBV2	TRBJ2-7	CASSGLAGGFEQYF	TGTGCCAGCAGTGGGCTAGCGGGAGGGTTCGAGCAGTACTTC
few	.	TRBV3-1/TRBV3-2	TRBJ1-6	CASSQDPNRVGYNSPLHF	TGTGCCAGCAGCCAAGACCCCAACAGGGTTGGATATAATTCACCCCTCCACTTT
.	.	TRBV5-1	TRBJ2-7	CASRPTAVSSYEQYF	TGCGCCAGCAGGCCTACAGCCGTGAGCTCCTACGAGCAGTACTTC
.	TRBD1	TRBV28	TRBJ1-2	CASSGDRGLGYTF	TGTGCCAGCAGCGGGGACAGGGGCCTTGGCTACACCTTC
once	.	TRBV6-5	TRBJ2-1	CASSPTGLSYNEQFF	TGTGCCAGCAGTCCGACAGGCCTGTCCTACAATGAGCAGTTCTTC
once	.	TRBV15	TRBJ1-5	CATSPDRSSNQPQHF	TGTGCCACCAGCCCTGACAGGTCTAGCAATCAGCCCCAGCATTTT
few	TRBD1	TRBV11-2	TRBJ1-2	CASSPGTGWDYGYTF	TGTGCCAGCAGCCCCGGGACAGGCTGGGACTATGGCTACACCTTC
.	.	TRBV6-5	TRBJ2-5	CASSSAGKETQYF	TGTGCCAGCAGTTCGGCCGGGAAAGAGACCCAGTACTTC
.	TRBD2	TRBV16	TRBJ2-1	CASSQWGSGSGSSYNEQFF	TGTGCCAGCAGCCAATGGGGTAGCGGGAGCGGTAGCTCCTACAATGAGCAGTTCTTC
.	TRBD2	TRBV2	TRBJ2-5	CASSDPTSGKETQYF	TGTGCCAGCAGTGATCCGACTAGCGGAAAAGAGACCCAGTACTTC
.	.	TRBV4-3	TRBJ1-1	CASSQVAGMNTEAFF	TGCGCCAGCAGCCAAGTGGCAGGGATGAACACTGAAGCTTTCTTT
.	TRBD1	TRBV30	TRBJ1-1	CAWSPGQGPEAFF	TGTGCCTGGAGTCCAGGACAGGGGCCCGAAGCTTTCTTT
.	TRBD1	TRBV28	TRBJ1-2	CASSLEGAGYGYTF	TGTGCCAGCAGTTTGGAGGGGGCGGGCTATGGCTACACCTTC
.	.	TRBV5-1	TRBJ2-2	CASSTRPSASNTGELFF	TGCGCCAGCAGCACCAGGCCTAGCGCTTCGAACACCGGGGAGCTGTTTTTT
.	.	TRBV7-3	TRBJ1-2	CASSQNRENGYTF	TGTGCCAGCAGCCAAAACCGGGAAAATGGCTACACCTTC
.	TRBD1	TRBV5-1	TRBJ1-1	CASSLAPGQINTEAFF	TGCGCCAGCAGCTTGGCTCCGGGACAGATAAACACTGAAGCTTTCTTT
.	TRBD1	TRBV28	TRBJ1-2	CASSLYTGTGGVYGYTF	TGTGCCAGCAGTTTATACACCGGGACAGGGGGGGTCTATGGCTACACCTTC
.	TRBD2	TRBV5-1	TRBJ2-1	CASSTRGTSGTNYNEQFF	TGCGCCAGCAGCACAAGAGGGACTAGCGGGACGAATTACAATGAGCAGTTCTTC
.	.	TRBV20-1	TRBJ1-1	CSASGGGSTEAFF	TGCAGTGCTAGTGGGGGGGGATCCACTGAAGCTTTCTTT